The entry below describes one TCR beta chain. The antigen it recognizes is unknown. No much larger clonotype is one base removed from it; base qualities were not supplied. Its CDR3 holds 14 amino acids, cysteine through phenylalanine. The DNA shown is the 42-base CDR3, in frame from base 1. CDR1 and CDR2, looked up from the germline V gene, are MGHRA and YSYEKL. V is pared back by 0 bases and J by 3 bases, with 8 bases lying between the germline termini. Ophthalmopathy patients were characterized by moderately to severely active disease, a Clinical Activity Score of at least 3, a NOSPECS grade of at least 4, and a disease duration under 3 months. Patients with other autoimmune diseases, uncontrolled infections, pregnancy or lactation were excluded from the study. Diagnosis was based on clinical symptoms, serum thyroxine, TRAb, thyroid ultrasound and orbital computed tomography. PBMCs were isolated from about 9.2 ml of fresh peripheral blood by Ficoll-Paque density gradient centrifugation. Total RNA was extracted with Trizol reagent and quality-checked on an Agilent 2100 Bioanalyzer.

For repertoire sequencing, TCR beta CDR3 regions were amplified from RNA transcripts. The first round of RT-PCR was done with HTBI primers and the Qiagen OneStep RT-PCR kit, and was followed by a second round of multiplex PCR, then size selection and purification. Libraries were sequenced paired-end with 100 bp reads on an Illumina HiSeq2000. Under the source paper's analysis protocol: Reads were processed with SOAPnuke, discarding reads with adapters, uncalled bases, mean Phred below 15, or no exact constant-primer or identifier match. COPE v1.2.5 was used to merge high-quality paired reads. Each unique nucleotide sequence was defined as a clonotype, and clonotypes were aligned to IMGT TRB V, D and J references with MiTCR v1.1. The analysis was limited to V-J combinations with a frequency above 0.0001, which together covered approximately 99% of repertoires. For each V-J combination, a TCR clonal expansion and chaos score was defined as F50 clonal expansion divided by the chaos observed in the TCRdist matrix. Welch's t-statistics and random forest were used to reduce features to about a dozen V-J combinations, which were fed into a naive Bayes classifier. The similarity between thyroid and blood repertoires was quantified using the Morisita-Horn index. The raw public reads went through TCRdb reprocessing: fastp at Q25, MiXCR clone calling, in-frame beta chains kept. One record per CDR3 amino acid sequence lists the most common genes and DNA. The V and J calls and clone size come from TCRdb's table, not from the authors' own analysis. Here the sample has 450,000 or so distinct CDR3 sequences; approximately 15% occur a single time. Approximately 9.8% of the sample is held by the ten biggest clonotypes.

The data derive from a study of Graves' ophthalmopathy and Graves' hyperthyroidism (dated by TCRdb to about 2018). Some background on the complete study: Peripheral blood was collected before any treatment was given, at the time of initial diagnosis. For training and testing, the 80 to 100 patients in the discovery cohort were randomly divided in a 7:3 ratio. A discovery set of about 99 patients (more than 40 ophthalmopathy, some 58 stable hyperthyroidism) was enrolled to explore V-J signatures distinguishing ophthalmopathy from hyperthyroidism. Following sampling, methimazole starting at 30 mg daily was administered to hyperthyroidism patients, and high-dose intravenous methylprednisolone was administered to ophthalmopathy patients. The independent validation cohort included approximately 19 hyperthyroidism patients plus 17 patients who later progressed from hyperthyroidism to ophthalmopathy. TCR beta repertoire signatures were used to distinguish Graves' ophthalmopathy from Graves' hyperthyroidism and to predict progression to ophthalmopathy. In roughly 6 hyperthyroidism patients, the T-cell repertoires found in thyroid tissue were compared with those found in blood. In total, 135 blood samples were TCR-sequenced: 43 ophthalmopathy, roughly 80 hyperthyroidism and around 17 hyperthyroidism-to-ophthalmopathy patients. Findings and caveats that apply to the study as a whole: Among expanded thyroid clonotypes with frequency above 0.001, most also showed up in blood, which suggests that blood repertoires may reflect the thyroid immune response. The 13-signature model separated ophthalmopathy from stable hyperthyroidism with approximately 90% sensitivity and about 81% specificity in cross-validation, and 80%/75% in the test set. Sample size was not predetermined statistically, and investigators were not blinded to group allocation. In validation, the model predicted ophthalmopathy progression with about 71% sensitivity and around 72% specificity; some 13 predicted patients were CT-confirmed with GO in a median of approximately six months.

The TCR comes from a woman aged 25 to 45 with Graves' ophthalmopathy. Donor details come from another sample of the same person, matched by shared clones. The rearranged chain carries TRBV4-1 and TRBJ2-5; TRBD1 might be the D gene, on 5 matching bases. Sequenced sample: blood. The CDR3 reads CASSQDPREETQYF. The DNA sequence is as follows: TGCGCCAGCAGCCAAGATCCCAGGGAAGAGACCCAGTACTTC.